This T cell receptor beta chain came from a study of blood T cell repertoires in COVID-19. At the level of the study: Researchers got acute and convalescent COVID-19 samples from the United States, Italy and Spain. Sources were T cells, B-cell-depleted T cells, or PBMCs; the material itself was cDNA or gDNA.

Authors' data handling: Reference gene primer amplification yielded estimated nucleated cell counts. Method: immunoSEQ multiplex PCR; TCRdb's copy keeps in-frame clones and lacks some. That table gives V, J and clone size, and the DNA gave D and trimming. The data hold fewer than 300,000 clones, with roughly 85% observed a single time. Germline CDR1 reads MNHEY; CDR2 reads SVGAGI. Trimming removed 4 bases at V and 6 bases at J, with 16 bases between. The CDR3 spans 15 residues. V is TRBV6-5 and J is TRBJ1-5, with no clear D. Sequencing input: peripheral blood. This clonotype originated in a woman between 18 and 29 years old with acute or convalescent COVID-19. In DNA, the CDR3 is TGTGCCAGCAGTTTTTCGGGGATGGGAAGTCAGCCCCAGCATTTT. Translation gives CASSFSGMGSQPQHF.